This T cell receptor (beta chain) was recovered during a study of radiation and T cells in renal cell carcinoma. This clone has just one count. What it binds is unknown. Broader study findings: Baseline intratumoral clonotype presence is unknown without pretreatment biopsies.

The ends were cut back, 7 bases at V and 0 bases at J, with 15 bases in the middle. The CDR3 loop spans 15 amino acids. CDR1 is PRHDT and CDR2 is FYEKMQ in the germline V gene (reference sequence). The assay was immunoSEQ multiplex PCR, and TCRdb's table has in-frame clones only and misses some. The sample lists roughly 170,000 clones, 88% occurring once. Time point: blood 4 weeks post-SBRT, at nephrectomy. Treatment noted: 15 Gy SBRT to primary tumor, nephrectomy 4 weeks later. Nephrectomy followed 15 Gy stereotactic body radiation by 4 weeks. The tumor was a clear cell renal cell carcinoma. The sample consisted of blood, taken from a patient whose treatment included radiotherapy and nephrectomy. The gene calls are TRBV13 and TRBJ1-1, with D perhaps matching TRBD1 (5 bases). The receptor's source is a woman between 45 and 65 years old with renal cell carcinoma. The chain's CDR3 is CASTWGGQMNTEAFF. In DNA form, the CDR3 reads TGTGCCAGCACCTGGGGAGGACAAATGAACACTGAAGCTTTCTTT.